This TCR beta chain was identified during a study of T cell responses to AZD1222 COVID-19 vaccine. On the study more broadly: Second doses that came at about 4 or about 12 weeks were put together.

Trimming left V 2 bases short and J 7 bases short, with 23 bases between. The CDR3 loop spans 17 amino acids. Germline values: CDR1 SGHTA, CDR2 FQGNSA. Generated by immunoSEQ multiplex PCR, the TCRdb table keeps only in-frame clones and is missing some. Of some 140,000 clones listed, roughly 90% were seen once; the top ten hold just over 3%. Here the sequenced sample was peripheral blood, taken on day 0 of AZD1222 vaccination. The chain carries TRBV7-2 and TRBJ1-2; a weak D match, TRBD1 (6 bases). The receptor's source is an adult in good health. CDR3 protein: CASSLWGQADSLSGYTF. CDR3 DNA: TGTGCCAGCAGCTTATGGGGTCAGGCGGACAGTTTATCTGGCTACACCTTC.